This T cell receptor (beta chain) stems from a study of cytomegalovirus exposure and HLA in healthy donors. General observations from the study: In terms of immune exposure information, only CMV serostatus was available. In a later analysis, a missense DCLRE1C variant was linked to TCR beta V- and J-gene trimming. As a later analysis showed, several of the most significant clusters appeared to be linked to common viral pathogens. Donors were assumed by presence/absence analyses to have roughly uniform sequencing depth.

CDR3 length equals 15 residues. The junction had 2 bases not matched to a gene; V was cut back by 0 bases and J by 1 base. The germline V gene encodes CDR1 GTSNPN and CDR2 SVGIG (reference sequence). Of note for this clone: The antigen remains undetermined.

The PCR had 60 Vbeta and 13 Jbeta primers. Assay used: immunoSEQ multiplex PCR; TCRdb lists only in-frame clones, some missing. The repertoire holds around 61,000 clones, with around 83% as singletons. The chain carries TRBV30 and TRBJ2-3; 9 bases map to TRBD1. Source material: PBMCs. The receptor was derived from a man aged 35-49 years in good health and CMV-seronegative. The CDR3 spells CAWSVRTGGTDTQYF. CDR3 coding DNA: TGTGCCTGGAGTGTACGGACAGGGGGCACAGATACGCAGTATTTT. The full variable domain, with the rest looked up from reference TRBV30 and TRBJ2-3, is SQTIHQWPATLVQPVGSPLSLECTVEGTSNPNLYWYRQAAGRGLQLLFYSVGIGQISSEVPQNLSASRPQDRQFILSSKKLLLSDSGFYLCAWSVRTGGTDTQYFGPGTRLTVL.